This record concerns one T cell receptor (beta chain) sequence. Its target is unknown. The record originates from a study of shared clonotypes between healthy human individuals. About the study: Each donor's CD4 naive and CD4 memory cells filled three plates apiece, CD8 naive two, and CD8 memory one.

V lost 5 bases and J 1 base, leaving 8 bases between the germline ends. There are 13 residues in the CDR3. Germline CDR1 and CDR2: LNHNV and YYDKDF (reference sequence). Positively selected for CCR7, the CD45RO-negative cells used as naive CD8 cells excluded terminally differentiated effector memory CD45RA+ cells. The sorted-subset replicate PCRs were given around 200 ng DNA, which is 25,000 to 35,000 T cell genomes. Clones were sequenced by immunoSEQ multiplex PCR, and TCRdb holds only the in-frame ones, with some missing. This sample has around 2,000,000 clones; roughly 94% occur once, and the top ten carry 1.2%. Study-wide results and limits: Sequencing depth was a factor that was expected to affect clonotype sharing among donors. Relative to memory subsets, naive subsets generally showed larger estimated richness.

This TCR was recovered from a man aged 18 to 29 in good health. Sequenced input: naive CD8+ T cells sorted from blood. This chain links TRBV15 with TRBJ2-5; maybe TRBD2 (6 bases). The chain's CDR3 is CATSERVQETQYF. CDR3 bases: TGTGCCACCAGCGAGCGGGTCCAAGAGACCCAGTACTTC.